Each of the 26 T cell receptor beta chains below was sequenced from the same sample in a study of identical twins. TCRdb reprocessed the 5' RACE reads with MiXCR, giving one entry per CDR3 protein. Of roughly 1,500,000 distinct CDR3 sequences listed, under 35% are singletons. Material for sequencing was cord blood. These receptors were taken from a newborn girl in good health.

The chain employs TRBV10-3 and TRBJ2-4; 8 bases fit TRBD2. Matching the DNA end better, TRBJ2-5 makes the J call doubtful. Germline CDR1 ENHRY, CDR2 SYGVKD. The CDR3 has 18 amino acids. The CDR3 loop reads CAISESLGGSGTTETQYF. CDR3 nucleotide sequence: TGTGCCATCAGTGAGTCATTGGGGGGTAGCGGGACGACGGAGACCCAGTACTTC.

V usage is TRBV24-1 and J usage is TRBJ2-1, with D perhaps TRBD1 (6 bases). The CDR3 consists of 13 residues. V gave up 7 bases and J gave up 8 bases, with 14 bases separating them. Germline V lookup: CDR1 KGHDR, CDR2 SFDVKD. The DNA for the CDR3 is TGTGCCACCAGCGCTACAGGGAACGATGAGCAGTTCTTC. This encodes CATSATGNDEQFF.

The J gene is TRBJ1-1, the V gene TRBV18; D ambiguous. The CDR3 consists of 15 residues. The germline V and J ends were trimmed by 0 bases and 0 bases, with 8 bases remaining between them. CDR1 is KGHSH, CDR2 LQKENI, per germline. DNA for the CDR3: TGTGCCAGCTCACCACCGGTCATAATGAACACTGAAGCTTTCTTT. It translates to CASSPPVIMNTEAFF. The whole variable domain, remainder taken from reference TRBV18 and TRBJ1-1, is NAGVMQNPRHLVRRRGQEARLRCSPMKGHSHVYWYRQLPEEGLKFMVYLQKENIIDESGMPKERFSAEFPKEGPSILRIQQVVRGDSAAYFCASSPPVIMNTEAFFGQGTRLTVV.

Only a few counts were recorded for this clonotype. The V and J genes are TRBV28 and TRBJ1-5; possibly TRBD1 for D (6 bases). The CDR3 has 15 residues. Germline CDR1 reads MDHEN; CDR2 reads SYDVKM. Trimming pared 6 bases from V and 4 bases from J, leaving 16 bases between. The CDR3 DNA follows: TGTGCCAGCAGGCGCCGGGACAACCCTAATCAGCCCCAGCATTTT. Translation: CASRRRDNPNQPQHF.

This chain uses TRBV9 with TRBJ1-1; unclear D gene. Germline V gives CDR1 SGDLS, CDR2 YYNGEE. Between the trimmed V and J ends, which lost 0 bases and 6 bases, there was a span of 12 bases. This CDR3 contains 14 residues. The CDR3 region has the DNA TGTGCCAGCAGCGTAGGGGGAGGGAATCCTGAAGCTTTCTTT. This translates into CASSVGGGNPEAFF.

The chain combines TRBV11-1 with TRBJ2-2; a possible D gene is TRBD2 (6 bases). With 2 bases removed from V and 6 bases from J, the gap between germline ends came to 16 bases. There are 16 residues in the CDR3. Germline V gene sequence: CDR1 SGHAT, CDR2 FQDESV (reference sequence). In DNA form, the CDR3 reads TGTGCCAGCAGCTTATTTTCTCCGGGAGTAGCCGGGGAGCTGTTTTTT. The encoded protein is CASSLFSPGVAGELFF.

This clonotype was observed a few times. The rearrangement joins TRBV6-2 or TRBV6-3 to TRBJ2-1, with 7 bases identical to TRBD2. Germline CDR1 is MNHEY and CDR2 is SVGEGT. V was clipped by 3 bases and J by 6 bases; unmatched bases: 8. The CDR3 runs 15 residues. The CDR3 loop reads CASSYFSGKVNEQFF. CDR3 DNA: TGTGCCAGCAGTTATTTCAGCGGGAAGGTCAATGAGCAGTTCTTC.

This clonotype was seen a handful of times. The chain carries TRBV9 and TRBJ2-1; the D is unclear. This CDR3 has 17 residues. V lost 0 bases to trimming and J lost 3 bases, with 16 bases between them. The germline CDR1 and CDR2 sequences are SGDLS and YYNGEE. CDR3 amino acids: CASSVGGSVGFYNEQFF. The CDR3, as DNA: TGTGCCAGCAGCGTAGGTGGCAGCGTCGGATTCTACAATGAGCAGTTCTTC.

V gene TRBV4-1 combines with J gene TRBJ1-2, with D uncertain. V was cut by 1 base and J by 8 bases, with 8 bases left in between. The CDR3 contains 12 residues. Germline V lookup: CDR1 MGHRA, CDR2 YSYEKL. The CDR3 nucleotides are TGCGCCAGCAGCCAAGTTACGGGCGGCTACACCTTC. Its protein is CASSQVTGGYTF.

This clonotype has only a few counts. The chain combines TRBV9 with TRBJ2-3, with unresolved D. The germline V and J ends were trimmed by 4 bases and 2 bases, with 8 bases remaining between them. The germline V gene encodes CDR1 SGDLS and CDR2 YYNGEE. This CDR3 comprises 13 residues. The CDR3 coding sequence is TGTGCCAGCAGCCTTTCCGACACAGATACGCAGTATTTT. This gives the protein CASSLSDTDTQYF.

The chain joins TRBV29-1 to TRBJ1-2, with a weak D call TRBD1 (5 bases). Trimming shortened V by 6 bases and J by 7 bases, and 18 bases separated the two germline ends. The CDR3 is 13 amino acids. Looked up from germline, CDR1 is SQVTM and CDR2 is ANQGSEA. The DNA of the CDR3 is TGCAGCGTCCACAAGGGGTGGCAGGCTGGCTACACCTTC. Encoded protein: CSVHKGWQAGYTF.

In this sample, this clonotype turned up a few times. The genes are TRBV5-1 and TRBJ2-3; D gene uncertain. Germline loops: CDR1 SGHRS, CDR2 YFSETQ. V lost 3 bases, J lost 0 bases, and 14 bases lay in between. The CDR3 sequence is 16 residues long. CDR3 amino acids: CASSYPDGSSTDTQYF. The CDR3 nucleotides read TGCGCCAGCAGCTACCCCGACGGTTCTAGCACAGATACGCAGTATTTT.

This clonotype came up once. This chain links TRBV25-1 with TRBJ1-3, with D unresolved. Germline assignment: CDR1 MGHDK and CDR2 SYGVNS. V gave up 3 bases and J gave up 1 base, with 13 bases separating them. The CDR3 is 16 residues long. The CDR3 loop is CASSDSGRRSGNTIYF. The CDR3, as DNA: TGTGCCAGCAGTGATTCTGGAAGACGGTCTGGAAACACCATATATTTT.

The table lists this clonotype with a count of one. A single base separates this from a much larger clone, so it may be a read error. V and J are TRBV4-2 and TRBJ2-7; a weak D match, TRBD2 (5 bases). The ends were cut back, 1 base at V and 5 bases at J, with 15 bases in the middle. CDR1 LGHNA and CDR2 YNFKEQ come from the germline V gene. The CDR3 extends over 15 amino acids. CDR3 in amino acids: CASSQGQSGYHEQYF. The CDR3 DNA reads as TGTGCCAGCAGCCAAGGTCAATCGGGGTACCACGAGCAGTACTTC.

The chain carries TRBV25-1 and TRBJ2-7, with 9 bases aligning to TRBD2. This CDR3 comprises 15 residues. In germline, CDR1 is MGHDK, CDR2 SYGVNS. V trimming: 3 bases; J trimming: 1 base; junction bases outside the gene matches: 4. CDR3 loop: CASSDPTSGSYEQYF. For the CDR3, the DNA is TGTGCCAGCAGTGATCCGACTAGCGGATCCTACGAGCAGTACTTC.

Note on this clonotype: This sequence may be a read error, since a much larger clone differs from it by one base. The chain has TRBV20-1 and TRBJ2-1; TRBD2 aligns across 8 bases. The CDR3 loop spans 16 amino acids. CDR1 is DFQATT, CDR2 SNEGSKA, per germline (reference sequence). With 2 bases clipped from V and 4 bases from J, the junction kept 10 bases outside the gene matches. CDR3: CSARPPSGGPYNEQFF. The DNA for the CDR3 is TGCAGTGCTAGACCCCCAAGCGGGGGCCCATACAATGAGCAGTTCTTC.

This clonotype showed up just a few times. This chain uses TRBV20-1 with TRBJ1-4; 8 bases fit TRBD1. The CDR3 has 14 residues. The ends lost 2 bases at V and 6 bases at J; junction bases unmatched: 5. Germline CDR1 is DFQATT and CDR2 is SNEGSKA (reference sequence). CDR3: CSARQGATDEKLFF. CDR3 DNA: TGCAGTGCTAGACAGGGGGCGACTGATGAAAAACTGTTTTTT.

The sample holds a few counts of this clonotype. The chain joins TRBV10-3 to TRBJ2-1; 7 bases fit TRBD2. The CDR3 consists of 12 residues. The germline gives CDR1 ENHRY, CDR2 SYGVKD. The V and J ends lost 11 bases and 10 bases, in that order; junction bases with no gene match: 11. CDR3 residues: CAASGTPLEQFF. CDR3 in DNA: TGTGCCGCAAGCGGGACTCCATTAGAGCAGTTCTTC.

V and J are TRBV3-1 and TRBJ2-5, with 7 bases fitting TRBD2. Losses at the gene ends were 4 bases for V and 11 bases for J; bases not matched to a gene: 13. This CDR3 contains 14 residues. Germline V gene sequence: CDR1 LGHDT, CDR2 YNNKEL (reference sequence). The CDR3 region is CASSPRTRRNEQYF. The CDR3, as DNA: TGTGCCAGCAGCCCACGGACTAGAAGGAATGAGCAGTACTTC.

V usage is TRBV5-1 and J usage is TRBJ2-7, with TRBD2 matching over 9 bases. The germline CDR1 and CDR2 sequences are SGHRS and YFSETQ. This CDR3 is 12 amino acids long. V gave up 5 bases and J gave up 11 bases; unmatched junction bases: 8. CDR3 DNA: TGCGCCAGCAGGGGAGCGGGGGGTGTGAAGTACTTC. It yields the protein CASRGAGGVKYF.

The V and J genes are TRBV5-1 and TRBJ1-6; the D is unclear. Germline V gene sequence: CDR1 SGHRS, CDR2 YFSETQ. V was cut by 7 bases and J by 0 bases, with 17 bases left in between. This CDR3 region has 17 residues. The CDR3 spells CASGPAPASSYNSPLHF. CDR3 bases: TGCGCCAGCGGACCTGCTCCCGCAAGCTCCTATAATTCACCCCTCCACTTT. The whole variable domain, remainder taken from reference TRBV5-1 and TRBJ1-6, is KAGVTQTPRYLIKTRGQQVTLSCSPISGHRSVSWYQQTPGQGLQFLFEYFSETQRNKGNFPGRFSGRQFSNSRSEMNVSTLELGDSALYLCASGPAPASSYNSPLHFGNGTRLTVT.

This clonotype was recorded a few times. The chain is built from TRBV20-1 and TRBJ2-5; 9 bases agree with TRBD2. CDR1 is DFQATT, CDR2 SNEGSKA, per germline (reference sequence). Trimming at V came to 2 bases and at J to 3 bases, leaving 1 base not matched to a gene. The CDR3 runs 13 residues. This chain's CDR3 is CSARLAGKETQYF. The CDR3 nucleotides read TGCAGTGCTAGACTAGCGGGGAAAGAGACCCAGTACTTC.

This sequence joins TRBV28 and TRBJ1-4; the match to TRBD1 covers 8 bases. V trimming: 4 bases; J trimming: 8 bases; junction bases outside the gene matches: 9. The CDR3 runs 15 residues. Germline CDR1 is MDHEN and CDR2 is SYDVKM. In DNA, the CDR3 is TGTGCCAGCAGTTCCTTCAGGGGGCGAGGGGAAAAACTGTTTTTT. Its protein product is CASSSFRGRGEKLFF.

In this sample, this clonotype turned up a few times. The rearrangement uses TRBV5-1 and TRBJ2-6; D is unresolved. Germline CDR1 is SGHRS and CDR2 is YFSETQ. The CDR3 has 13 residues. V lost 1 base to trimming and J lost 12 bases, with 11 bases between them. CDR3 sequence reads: CASSLSSSSVLTF. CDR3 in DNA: TGCGCCAGCAGCTTGAGTTCCAGCTCCGTCCTGACTTTC.

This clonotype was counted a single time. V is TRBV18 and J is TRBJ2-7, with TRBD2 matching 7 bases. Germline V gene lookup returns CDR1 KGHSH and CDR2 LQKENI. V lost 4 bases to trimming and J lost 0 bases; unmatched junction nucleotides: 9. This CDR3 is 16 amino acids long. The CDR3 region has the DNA TGTGCCAGCTCACGGACTAGTACGGGGAGCTCCTACGAGCAGTACTTC. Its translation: CASSRTSTGSSYEQYF.

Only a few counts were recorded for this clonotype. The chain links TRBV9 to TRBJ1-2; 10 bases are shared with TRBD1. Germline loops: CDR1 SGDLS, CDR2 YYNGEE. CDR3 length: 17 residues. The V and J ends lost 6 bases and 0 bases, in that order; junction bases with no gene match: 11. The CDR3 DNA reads TGTGCCAGCAACCCTAGGGGACAGGGGCCCACTAACTATGGCTACACCTTC. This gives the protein CASNPRGQGPTNYGYTF.